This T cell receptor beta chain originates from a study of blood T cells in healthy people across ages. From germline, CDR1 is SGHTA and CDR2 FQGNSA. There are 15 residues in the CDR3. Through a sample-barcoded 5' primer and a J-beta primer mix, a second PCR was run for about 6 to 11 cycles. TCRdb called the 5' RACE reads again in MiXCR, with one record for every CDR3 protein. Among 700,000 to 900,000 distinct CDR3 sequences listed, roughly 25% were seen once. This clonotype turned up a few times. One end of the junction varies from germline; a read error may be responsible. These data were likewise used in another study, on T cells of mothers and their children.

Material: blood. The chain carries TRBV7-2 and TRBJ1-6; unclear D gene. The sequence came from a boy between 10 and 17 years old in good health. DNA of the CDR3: TGTGCCGGCAGCCTAACAGAGTCCTATAATTCACCCCTCCACTTT. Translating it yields CAGSLTESYNSPLHF.